These 3 T cell receptor beta chains were sequenced from one sample in a study of blood T cell repertoires in COVID-19. Profiling relied on immunoSEQ multiplex PCR, and the TCRdb table lists in-frame clones only, not all of them. Of hundreds of thousands of clones in the sample, roughly 90% were seen once. Specimen: PBMCs or T cells enriched from blood (not recorded which). Receptors were obtained from a woman under 30 who had recovered from COVID-19.

CDR3 region: CASSSAGGNEQYF. CDR3 nucleotides: TGTGCCAGCAGCTCGGCGGGCGGTAACGAGCAGTACTTC. The rearrangement joins TRBV7-2 to TRBJ2-7; weak D call: TRBD2 (5 bases). Germline loops: CDR1 SGHTA, CDR2 FQGNSA. Trimming took 4 bases from V and 5 from J, leaving 12 bases between them. The CDR3 loop spans 13 amino acids. The variable domain in full, completed from reference TRBV7-2 and TRBJ2-7, reads GAGVSQSPSNKVTEKGKDVELRCDPISGHTALYWYRQSLGQGLEFLIYFQGNSAPDKSGLPSDRFSAERTGGSVSTLTIQRTQQEDSAVYLCASSSAGGNEQYFGPGTRLTVT.

The chain uses TRBV27 and TRBJ2-7; no clear D. CDR1 and CDR2 from the germline V gene are MNHEY and SMNVEV (reference sequence). Trimming stripped 7 bases from V and 1 base from J, with 14 bases between. This CDR3 contains 14 residues. The CDR3 DNA is TGTGCCAGCAAATCGGTTCGAGCGTCCTACGAGCAGTACTTC. Translating gives CASKSVRASYEQYF.

The chain has TRBV28 and TRBJ1-2; D perhaps matches TRBD1 (6 bases). The CDR3 length is 15 residues. Looked up from germline, CDR1 is MDHEN and CDR2 is SYDVKM. Trimming removed 6 bases from V and 2 bases from J, with 16 bases in between. In DNA form, the CDR3 reads TGTGCCAGCAGCCGACCCCAGGGGCTGAACTATGGCTACACCTTC. This translates into CASSRPQGLNYGYTF.